Listed here are 13 T cell receptor beta chains from one sample, sequenced in a study of blood T cell repertoires in COVID-19. The method was immunoSEQ multiplex PCR; TCRdb's version includes in-frame clones alone and lacks a portion of them. The sample holds nearly 300,000 clones, around 88% seen once. The source material was peripheral blood. These receptors were obtained from a woman aged 25 to 39 who had recovered from COVID-19.

With respect to this clone: The junction shows a germline mismatch at one end, possibly a read error. The CDR3 DNA reads as TGTGCCAGCAGTTTAAGGGGGGACTCCGCGAACACCGGGGAGCTGTTTTTT. It specifies CASSLRGDSANTGELFF. This chain uses TRBV7-3 with TRBJ2-2; the D call may be TRBD1 or TRBD2 (6 bases each). The CDR3 consists of 17 residues. In germline, CDR1 is SGHTA, CDR2 FQGTGA. Together with reference TRBV7-3 and TRBJ2-2, the CDR3 gives the full variable domain: GAGVSQTPSNKVTEKGKYVELRCDPISGHTALYWYRQSLGQGPEFLIYFQGTGAADDSGLPNDRFFAVRPEGSVSTLKIQRTERGDSAVYLCASSLRGDSANTGELFFGEGSRLTVL.

The chain uses TRBV24-1 and TRBJ2-3, with D possibly matching TRBD1 (6 bases). The length of the CDR3 is 13 residues. The V end lost 1 base, the J end lost 6 bases, and 7 bases lay between the germline ends. The germline V gene has CDR1 KGHDR and CDR2 SFDVKD. CDR3 in amino acids: CATSDLGGDTQYF. The CDR3 nucleotides read TGTGCCACCAGTGATTTAGGGGGTGATACGCAGTATTTT.

The chain couples TRBV3-1 (or the pseudogene TRBV3-2) to TRBJ1-3; weak D call: TRBD1 (5 bases). V was cut by 0 bases and J by 0 bases, with 9 bases left in between. The CDR3 is 16 amino acids. The germline V gene encodes CDR1 LGHDT and CDR2 YNNKEL (reference sequence). DNA of the CDR3: TGTGCCAGCAGCCAAGATTTGGGGGGCTCTGGAAACACCATATATTTT. The encoded protein is CASSQDLGGSGNTIYF.

This clone turned up a few times. This sequence joins TRBV7-2 and TRBJ1-6; D might be TRBD1 (5 bases). Germline assignment: CDR1 SGHTA and CDR2 FQGNSA. V gave up 2 bases and J gave up 9 bases, with 14 bases separating them. The length of the CDR3 is 15 residues. The CDR3, as DNA: TGTGCCAGCAGCTTAACCGGGGGAGCGGGTTCACCCCTCCACTTT. This translates into CASSLTGGAGSPLHF.

The rearrangement uses TRBV20-1 and TRBJ1-5; tentative D call: TRBD1 (5 bases). CDR3 size: 16 residues. Trimming cost V 6 bases and J 3 bases, with 21 bases left between them. Germline lookup yields CDR1 DFQATT and CDR2 SNEGSKA (reference sequence). CDR3 loop: CSASRGNYLNNQPQHF. CDR3 coding DNA: TGCAGTGCCAGTAGGGGAAATTATCTCAACAATCAGCCCCAGCATTTT.

For the CDR3, the DNA is TGTGCCAGCAGCTCCACCCTAGCGGGCACAGATACGCAGTATTTT. Protein product: CASSSTLAGTDTQYF. The V call is TRBV7-3, the J call TRBJ2-3; 7 nucleotides match TRBD2. The CDR3 extends over 15 amino acids. Germline trimming cut 4 bases from V and 1 base from J; bases unmatched to any gene: 5. Germline-derived CDR1 and CDR2 are SGHTA and FQGTGA. Supplemented by reference TRBV7-3 and TRBJ2-3, the full variable domain reads GAGVSQTPSNKVTEKGKYVELRCDPISGHTALYWYRQSLGQGPEFLIYFQGTGAADDSGLPNDRFFAVRPEGSVSTLKIQRTERGDSAVYLCASSSTLAGTDTQYFGPGTRLTVL.

This rearrangement joins TRBV4-2 to TRBJ2-3; D perhaps matches TRBD2 (5 bases). Germline assignment: CDR1 LGHNA and CDR2 YNFKEQ. The CDR3 covers 15 residues. Trimming pared 4 bases from V and 0 bases from J, leaving 11 bases between. The CDR3 region is CASSPRGASTDTQYF. As DNA, the CDR3 is TGTGCCAGCAGCCCCCGGGGAGCTAGCACAGATACGCAGTATTTT.

V usage is TRBV19 and J usage is TRBJ1-1, with D possibly being TRBD1 (6 bases). The CDR3 length is 15 residues. V was cut by 2 bases and J by 0 bases, with 10 bases left in between. In germline, CDR1 is LNHDA, CDR2 SQIVND (reference sequence). Here the CDR3 reads CASSIRTGLNTEAFF. For the CDR3, the DNA is TGTGCCAGTAGTATACGTACAGGGCTGAACACTGAAGCTTTCTTT.

J is TRBJ1-5 and V is TRBV28; maybe TRBD1 (5 bases). From germline, CDR1 is MDHEN and CDR2 SYDVKM. The V end lost 8 bases, the J end lost 3 bases, and 14 bases lay between the germline ends. The CDR3 loop spans 14 amino acids. CDR3 residues: CASRNAGPNQPQHF. As DNA, the CDR3 is TGTGCCAGCCGAAACGCAGGGCCCAATCAGCCCCAGCATTTT. Full variable domain (outside the CDR3, taken from reference TRBV28 and TRBJ1-5): DVKVTQSSRYLVKRTGEKVFLECVQDMDHENMFWYRQDPGLGLRLIYFSYDVKMKEKGDIPEGYSVSREKKERFSLILESASTNQTSMYLCASRNAGPNQPQHFGDGTRLSIL.

The CDR3 is CASSLENNHQETQYF. As DNA, the CDR3 is TGTGCCAGCAGCTTGGAGAACAACCACCAAGAGACCCAGTACTTC. J is TRBJ2-5 and V is TRBV5-4; D is ambiguous. Germline loops: CDR1 SGHNT, CDR2 YYREEE (reference sequence). Trimming pared 0 bases from V and 0 bases from J, leaving 9 bases between. The CDR3 sequence is 15 residues long.

The V and J genes are TRBV4-1 and TRBJ1-5; D remains ambiguous. The CDR3 runs to 13 residues. The V gene's germline CDR1 is MGHRA and CDR2 YSYEKL. Deletions cut 2 bases from V and 2 bases from J, with 4 bases between. DNA for the CDR3: TGCGCCAGCAGCCAACCCGGCAATCAGCCCCAGCATTTT. Translating gives CASSQPGNQPQHF.

The rearrangement joins TRBV18 to TRBJ1-4, with D possibly matching TRBD1 (6 bases). This CDR3 has 16 amino acids. Germline assignment: CDR1 KGHSH and CDR2 LQKENI. Trimming removed 3 bases from V and 5 bases from J, with 16 bases in between. The CDR3 reads CASSPQRTEFNEKLFF. Here the CDR3 DNA reads TGTGCCAGCTCACCGCAAAGGACAGAGTTCAATGAAAAACTGTTTTTT. Full variable domain (outside the CDR3, taken from reference TRBV18 and TRBJ1-4): NAGVMQNPRHLVRRRGQEARLRCSPMKGHSHVYWYRQLPEEGLKFMVYLQKENIIDESGMPKERFSAEFPKEGPSILRIQQVVRGDSAAYFCASSPQRTEFNEKLFFGSGTQLSVL.

The chain is built from TRBV7-9 and TRBJ2-7; no definite D call. CDR3 length equals 12 residues. The germline gives CDR1 SEHNR, CDR2 FQNEAQ (reference sequence). Deletions cut 4 bases from V and 6 bases from J, with 10 bases between. As DNA, the CDR3 is TGTGCCAGCAGCTCGACCTTAGCCGAGCAGTACTTC. It encodes CASSSTLAEQYF.